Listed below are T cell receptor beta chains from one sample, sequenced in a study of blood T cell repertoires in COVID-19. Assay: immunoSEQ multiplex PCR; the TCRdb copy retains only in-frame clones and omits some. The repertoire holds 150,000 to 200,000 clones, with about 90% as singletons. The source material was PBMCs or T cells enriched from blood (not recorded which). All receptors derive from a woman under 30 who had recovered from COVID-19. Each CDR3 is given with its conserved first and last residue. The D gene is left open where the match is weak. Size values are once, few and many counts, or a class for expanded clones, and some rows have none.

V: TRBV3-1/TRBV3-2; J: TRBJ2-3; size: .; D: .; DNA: TGTGCCAGCAGCCAAGAACCCGGAGGTCGGGCAGATACGCAGTATTTT; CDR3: CASSQEPGGRADTQYF
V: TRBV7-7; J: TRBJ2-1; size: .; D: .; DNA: TGTGCTAGCAGCCCTGGGGCAGGGTTCTACAATGAGCAGTTCTTC; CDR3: CASSPGAGFYNEQFF
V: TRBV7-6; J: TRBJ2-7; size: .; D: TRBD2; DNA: TGTGCCAGCAGCTTAGGTCCAGGGCCTAGCGGGGAGGAGTACTACGAGCAGTACTTC; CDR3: CASSLGPGPSGEEYYEQYF
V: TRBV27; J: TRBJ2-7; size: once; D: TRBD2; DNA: TGTGCCAGCAGTGCCGCAACTAGCGGGAAAAACTACGAGCAGTACTTC; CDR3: CASSAATSGKNYEQYF
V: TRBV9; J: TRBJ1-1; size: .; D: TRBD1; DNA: TGTGCCAGCAGCGTAGCCACAGGGGACACTGAAGCTTTCTTT; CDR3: CASSVATGDTEAFF
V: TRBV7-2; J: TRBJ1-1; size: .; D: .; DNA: TGTGCCAGCAGCCAAGGGGTGACTGAAGCTTTCTTT; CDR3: CASSQGVTEAFF
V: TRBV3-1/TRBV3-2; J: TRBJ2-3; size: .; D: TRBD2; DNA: TGTGCCAGCAGTCTAGCGGGAGGAGAAGATACGCAGTATTTT; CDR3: CASSLAGGEDTQYF
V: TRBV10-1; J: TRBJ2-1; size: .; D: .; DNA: TGCGCCAGCAGTGACTACGGGACACCGTCCTACAATGAGCAGTTCTTC; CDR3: CASSDYGTPSYNEQFF
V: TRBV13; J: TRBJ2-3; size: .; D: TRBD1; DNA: TGTGCCAGCAGCTTCGGACAGGTGGGTCAGTATTTT; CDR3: CASSFGQVGQYF
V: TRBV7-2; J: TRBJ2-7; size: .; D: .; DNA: TGTGCCAGCAGCTTAGCGGGGGGGCGGAACGAGCAGTACTTC; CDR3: CASSLAGGRNEQYF
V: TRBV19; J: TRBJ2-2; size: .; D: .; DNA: TGTGCCAGTAGTATACAGGCCCATAACACCGGGGAGCTGTTTTTT; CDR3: CASSIQAHNTGELFF
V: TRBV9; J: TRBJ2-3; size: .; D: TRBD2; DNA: TGTGCCAGCAGCGTGACTAGCGGGGAGACAGATACGCAGTATTTT; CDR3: CASSVTSGETDTQYF
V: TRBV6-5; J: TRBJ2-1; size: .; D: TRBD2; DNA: TGTGCCAGCAGGACCGGGACTAGTGGCTACAATGAGCAGTTCTTC; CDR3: CASRTGTSGYNEQFF
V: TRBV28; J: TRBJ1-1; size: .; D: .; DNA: TGTGCCAGCAGTTTGCGTCTGAACACTGAAGCTTTCTTT; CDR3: CASSLRLNTEAFF
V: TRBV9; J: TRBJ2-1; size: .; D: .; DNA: TGTGCCAGCAGCGTACTTCAGGACTCCTACAATGAGCAGTTCTTC; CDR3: CASSVLQDSYNEQFF
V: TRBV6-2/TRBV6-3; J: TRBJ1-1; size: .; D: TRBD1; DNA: TGTGCCAGCAGCCAGGGACAGGGGCTGGAAGCTTTCTTT; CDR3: CASSQGQGLEAFF
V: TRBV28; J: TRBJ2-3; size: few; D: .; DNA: TGTGCCAGCAGTGGACACAGCACAGATACGCAGTATTTT; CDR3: CASSGHSTDTQYF
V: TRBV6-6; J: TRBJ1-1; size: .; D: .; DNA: TGTGCCAGCGCAGGAATGAACACTGAAGCTTTCTTT; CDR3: CASAGMNTEAFF
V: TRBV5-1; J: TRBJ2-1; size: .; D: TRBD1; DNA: TGCGCCAGCAGCTTGGGTGGGACAGGGGTTGGAAATGAGCAGTTCTTC; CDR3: CASSLGGTGVGNEQFF
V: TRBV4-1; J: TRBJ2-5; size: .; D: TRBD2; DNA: TGCGCCAGCAGCCAAGAAGACGGGGTAGCGGGGGGGCTGGAGACCCAGTACTTC; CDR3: CASSQEDGVAGGLETQYF
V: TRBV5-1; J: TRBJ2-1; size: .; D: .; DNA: TGCGCCAGTTCTCCAAGATACAGCAATGAGCAGTTCTTC; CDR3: CASSPRYSNEQFF
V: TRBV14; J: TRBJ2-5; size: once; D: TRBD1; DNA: TGTGCCAGCAGCGACAGGGGGCTGGAAGAGACCCAGTACTTC; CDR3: CASSDRGLEETQYF